This T cell receptor (beta chain) was obtained from a study of CD8 T cells in ankylosing spondylitis. A single record per CDR3 protein comes from TCRdb applying MiXCR to the 5' RACE reads. Here the sample spans tens of thousands of distinct CDR3 sequences, more than 25% being singletons. This clonotype was observed a handful of times. Trimming left V 5 bases short and J 3 bases short, with 14 bases between. The CDR3 runs to 13 residues. Germline CDR1 SQVTM, CDR2 ANQGSEA. The V and J genes are TRBV29-1 and TRBJ2-7; D is undetermined. Sequencing was performed on blood, either unsorted or a sorted T cell fraction (not recorded which). The sequence derives from a male donor with ankylosing spondylitis or in good health (not recorded which). The CDR3 here is CSVRRPDSYEQYF. The DNA for the CDR3 is TGCAGCGTTAGGCGGCCGGATAGCTACGAGCAGTACTTC.